Here is one TCR beta chain with its context. What it recognizes is unknown. PCR involved 60 Vbeta and 13 Jbeta primers. Original data processing: Later, an analysis found about 80 million unique TCR beta chains, and around 10 million of these were shared. Clones were sequenced by immunoSEQ multiplex PCR, and TCRdb holds only the in-frame ones, with some missing. The V and J calls and the clone size are those of that table, but D and trimming were determined from the DNA. This sample has over 85,000 clones, with 81% found just once. The germline V gene encodes CDR1 MNHEY and CDR2 SMNVEV (reference sequence). The CDR3 spans 15 residues. Trimming took off 4 bases at V and 3 bases at J, with 15 bases between the two ends. This record belongs to a study of cytomegalovirus exposure and HLA in healthy donors. Study-level findings and limits: Earlier findings revealed that most TCR beta V segments proved productive either about 87% or about 30% of the time.

This rearrangement joins TRBV27 to TRBJ1-2; D is perhaps TRBD1 (6 bases). The TCR was taken from a man aged 35 to 55 in good health and CMV-seropositive. The sample consisted of PBMCs. CDR3 sequence (DNA): TGTGCCAGCAGTTCTCTGGGGGCAGGTGACTATGGCTACACCTTC. This translates into CASSSLGAGDYGYTF.